This entry lists 7 T cell receptor beta chains sequenced from one sample in a study of regulatory T cells in long-lasting Graves disease. Time point specified: newly diagnosed GD, antithyroid drugs for less than 3 months. Extracted PBMC RNA gave rise to the TCR library. TCR beta libraries were built with iRepertoire HTBI primers and Arm-PCR of CDR3 regions. TCRdb analysed the multiplex PCR reads with MiXCR anew, one entry per CDR3 protein. Of roughly 500,000 distinct CDR3 sequences in the sample, roughly 12% were seen once. This sample was shared with a second study, whose subject was T cells in Graves' hyperthyroidism and ophthalmopathy.

Here the sequenced sample was peripheral blood mononuclear cells (PBMCs), taken at new diagnosis, from a patient treated with antithyroid drugs. The receptor set was obtained from a man younger than 45 with Graves disease.

This clonotype was detected many times. The CDR3 loop reads CASSLQGAHYEQYF. The CDR3 coding sequence is TGCGCCAGCAGCTTACAGGGGGCGCACTACGAGCAGTACTTC. The rearrangement links TRBV5-1 to TRBJ2-7, with 9 bases lining up with TRBD1. The CDR3 covers 14 residues. With V trimmed by 2 bases and J by 3 bases, 3 bases remained unmatched. Germline assignment: CDR1 SGHRS and CDR2 YFSETQ.

This clonotype was recorded many times. The rearrangement joins TRBV12-3 or TRBV12-4 to TRBJ2-1; D is unclear. The CDR3 is 15 amino acids. Trimming stripped 6 bases from V and 7 bases from J, with 19 bases between. The CDR3 loop reads CASSYNPGSGNEQFF. In DNA, the CDR3 is TGTGCCAGCAGCTATAACCCAGGATCTGGGAATGAGCAGTTCTTC.

This clonotype came up many times. The chain links TRBV20-1 to TRBJ2-7; 12 bases agree with TRBD2. CDR3 length: 14 amino acids. The germline V gene encodes CDR1 DFQATT and CDR2 SNEGSKA (reference sequence). Trimming removed 1 base from V and 3 bases from J; junction bases left unmatched: 1. CDR3 bases: TGCAGTGCTAGAGGACTAGCGGGAGACTACGAGCAGTACTTC. Encoded protein: CSARGLAGDYEQYF.

This clonotype was seen a single time. The chain combines TRBV20-1 with TRBJ2-7; 7 positions agree with TRBD1. This CDR3 has 16 residues. Germline loops: CDR1 DFQATT, CDR2 SNEGSKA (reference sequence). The V gene end was trimmed by 5 bases and the J gene end by 6 bases; junction bases not matched to a gene: 19. CDR3 in amino acids: CSAAQTGQDPRGEQYF. The CDR3 DNA reads TGCAGTGCTGCCCAAACCGGACAGGACCCGAGGGGCGAGCAGTACTTC.

The rearrangement uses TRBV19 and TRBJ2-7; D not resolved. There are 16 residues in the CDR3. The V end lost 5 bases, the J end lost 3 bases, and 20 bases lay between the germline ends. CDR1 and CDR2 (germline): LNHDA, SQIVND (reference sequence). CDR3 nucleotide sequence: TGTGCCAGTAGTTTTTATAGCAGCCCTGGAAACTACGAGCAGTACTTC. Amino acids: CASSFYSSPGNYEQYF.

Notes on this clonotype: A clone one base away is much larger, so this may be a read error. The chain couples TRBV7-3 to TRBJ2-1; D unclear. The V gene's germline CDR1 is SGHTA and CDR2 FQGTGA. This CDR3 is built from 12 residues. Here the CDR3 reads CASSSLDNEKFF. For the CDR3, the DNA is TGTGCCAGCAGCTCTTTAGACAATGAGAAGTTCTTC.

Ten or more counts support this clonotype. CDR3 amino acids: CASTAGAGGHEQFF. The CDR3 DNA is TGTGCCAGCACCGCAGGAGCGGGAGGCCATGAGCAGTTCTTC. The chain combines TRBV11-2 with TRBJ2-1, with 9 bases matching TRBD2. The V and J ends lost 7 bases and 8 bases, in that order; junction bases with no gene match: 9. Germline V gives CDR1 SGHAT, CDR2 FQNNGV. This CDR3 comprises 14 residues.